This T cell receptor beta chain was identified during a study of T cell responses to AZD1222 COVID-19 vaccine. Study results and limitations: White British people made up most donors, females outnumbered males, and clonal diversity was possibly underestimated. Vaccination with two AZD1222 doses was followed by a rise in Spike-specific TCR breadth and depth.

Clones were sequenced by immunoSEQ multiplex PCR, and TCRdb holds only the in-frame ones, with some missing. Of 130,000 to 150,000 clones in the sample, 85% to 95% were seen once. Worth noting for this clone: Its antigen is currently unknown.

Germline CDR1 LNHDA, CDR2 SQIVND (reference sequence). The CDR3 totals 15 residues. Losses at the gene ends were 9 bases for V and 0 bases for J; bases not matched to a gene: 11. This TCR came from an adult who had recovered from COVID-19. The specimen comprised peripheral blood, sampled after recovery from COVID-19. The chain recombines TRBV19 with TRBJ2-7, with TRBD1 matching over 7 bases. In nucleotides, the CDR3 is TGTGCCAGCCGCGACAGGGACCAATACTCCTACGAGCAGTACTTC. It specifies CASRDRDQYSYEQYF.